This T cell receptor (beta chain) originates from a study of T-cell reconstitution after alpha-beta-depleted transplantation in children. This clonotype has more than one count but fewer than ten. Its antigen is unidentified. General study points: Several hundred rapidly expanded clones from non-depleted graft cells reportedly supplied alpha-beta T cells about two months post-transplant. It was surviving recipient T cells and thymic progenitors that gave some patients high TCRbeta diversity at day 60. Once a year had passed after transplant, T-cell counts and diversity came mostly from newly produced T cells.

V was pared by 2 bases and J by 7 bases, with 8 bases of the junction left unmatched. This CDR3 region has 15 residues. Germline CDR1 and CDR2: SGDLS and YYNGEE. Preparation of the TCRbeta library involved a method that used unique molecular identifiers. TCRdb analysed the PCR reads with MiXCR anew, one entry per CDR3 protein. The sample consists of 550,000 to 600,000 distinct CDR3 sequences, roughly 23% of them appearing once. The sequence derives from a boy under three years old who had a stem cell transplant for acute myeloid leukemia, so the T cells may come from the graft donor. The chain recombines TRBV9 with TRBJ2-1, with TRBD2 matching 8 bases. Sequences were derived from PBMCs, mostly from graft donor cells, sampled 360 days after TCRalphabeta/CD19-depleted stem cell transplant. The CDR3 DNA follows: TGTGCCAGCAGCGTCTTAACGGGGGGGAGAAATGAGCAGTTCTTC. It specifies CASSVLTGGRNEQFF.